Each of the 15 T cell receptor beta chains below was sequenced from the same sample in a study of cytomegalovirus exposure and HLA in healthy donors. A multiplex PCR was run with 60 Vbeta primers and 13 Jbeta primers. Generated by immunoSEQ multiplex PCR, the TCRdb table keeps only in-frame clones and is missing some. This repertoire shows some 190,000 clones, under 80% found once; its top ten account for approximately 5%. Sequencing was done on a sample of PBMCs. Receptor source: a man aged 30 to 39 in good health and CMV-seropositive.

Concerning this clone itself: Germline is not matched at one junction end, which may reflect a read error. This sequence joins TRBV2 and TRBJ1-5; TRBD1 matches 8 bases. Germline values: CDR1 SNHLY, CDR2 FYNNEI. The CDR3 totals 14 residues. The CDR3, as DNA: TGTGCCAGCAGCGAAGGACAGGGTCACCAGCCCCAGCATTTT. Translating gives CASSEGQGHQPQHF.

The chain has TRBV4-3 and TRBJ2-3, with 10 bases that match TRBD2. This CDR3 spans 18 amino acids. The V gene's germline CDR1 is LGHNA and CDR2 YSLEER. V was clipped by 0 bases and J by 2 bases; unmatched bases: 8. The CDR3 sequence: CASSQEVTSGLNTDTQYF. CDR3 in DNA: TGCGCCAGCAGCCAAGAGGTGACTAGCGGGCTAAACACAGATACGCAGTATTTT.

A remark on this clone: An end of the junction differs from the germline gene, which may be a read error. CDR3 DNA sequence: TGTGCTAGCAGCTTAAGGTCCGGGGGCACAGATACGCAGTATTTT. This gives the protein CASSLRSGGTDTQYF. The rearrangement uses TRBV7-7 and TRBJ2-3, with D perhaps TRBD2 (5 bases). The CDR3 consists of 15 residues. Germline CDR1 is SSHAT and CDR2 is FNYEAQ (reference sequence).

A single count supports this clone. V and J are TRBV5-1 and TRBJ2-1; D gene uncertain. The V end was cut by 5 bases, the J end by 10 bases, with 16 bases between. The CDR3 is 13 residues long. Germline CDR1 is SGHRS and CDR2 is YFSETQ. CDR3 DNA: TGCGCCAGCAGGTTCAGGTCTGGTGGCGAGCAGTTCTTC. Translation: CASRFRSGGEQFF.

The chain links TRBV5-1 to TRBJ2-3; 8 nucleotides agree with TRBD1. Germline assignment: CDR1 SGHRS and CDR2 YFSETQ. The CDR3 length is 13 residues. Trimming removed 7 bases from V and 2 bases from J; junction bases left unmatched: 3. The CDR3 reads CASGQGATDTQYF. CDR3 coding DNA: TGCGCCAGCGGACAGGGCGCCACAGATACGCAGTATTTT. Combining the CDR3 with reference TRBV5-1 and TRBJ2-3 gives the whole variable domain KAGVTQTPRYLIKTRGQQVTLSCSPISGHRSVSWYQQTPGQGLQFLFEYFSETQRNKGNFPGRFSGRQFSNSRSEMNVSTLELGDSALYLCASGQGATDTQYFGPGTRLTVL.

J is TRBJ2-7 and V is TRBV18, with TRBD1 matching 7 bases. The CDR3 is 14 residues long. Germline V gene lookup returns CDR1 KGHSH and CDR2 LQKENI. J gave up 1 base and V 2 bases, and 2 bases lay outside the gene matches. The CDR3, as DNA: TGTGCCAGCTCACCAGACAGGGCATCCTACGAGCAGTACTTC. Protein product: CASSPDRASYEQYF.

This clone was seen a single time. This chain links TRBV6-6 with TRBJ2-7; D might be TRBD2 (5 bases). Trimming cost V 4 bases and J 2 bases, with 9 bases left between them. CDR3 length: 13 residues. CDR1 is MNHNY, CDR2 SVGAGI, per germline (reference sequence). CDR3 nucleotide sequence: TGTGCCAGCAGTTCGTCCGGGACCTACGAGCAGTACTTC. Encoded protein: CASSSSGTYEQYF.

The chain is built from TRBV7-9 and TRBJ2-6; 11 bases agree with TRBD1. The trim removed 11 bases at V and 0 bases at J, leaving 12 bases unmatched. The CDR3 is 18 amino acids. CDR1 and CDR2 (germline): SEHNR, FQNEAQ (reference sequence). The CDR3 nucleotides are TGTGCCGCCCCCCCCCGGACAGGGGGCAACTCTGGGGCCAACGTCCTGACTTTC. It translates to CAAPPRTGGNSGANVLTF.

The chain employs TRBV6-1 and TRBJ1-1, with TRBD1 matching over 7 bases. With V trimmed by 5 bases and J by 10 bases, 16 bases remained unmatched. The CDR3 contains 15 residues. Looked up from germline, CDR1 is MNHNS and CDR2 is SASEGT. The CDR3 region has the DNA TGTGCCAGCAGTAACTACCGAAGGGCAGGGGGTCGAGCTTTCTTT. Its translation: CASSNYRRAGGRAFF.

The CDR3 here is CASSLDLAASYGYTF. Here the CDR3 DNA reads TGTGCCAGCAGCTTAGATCTCGCGGCTAGCTATGGCTACACCTTC. The J gene is TRBJ1-2, the V gene TRBV11-2; D is ambiguous. Germline V gene data show CDR1 as SGHAT and CDR2 as FQNNGV. The V end lost 0 bases, the J end lost 4 bases, and 12 bases lay between the germline ends. The CDR3 spans 15 residues.

The chain is built from TRBV11-1 and TRBJ2-5; tentative D call: TRBD2 (5 bases). This CDR3 is 15 amino acids long. Germline assignment: CDR1 SGHAT and CDR2 FQDESV (reference sequence). V gave up 7 bases and J gave up 0 bases, with 15 bases separating them. CDR3 residues: CASTPRPGNQETQYF. CDR3 coding DNA: TGTGCCAGCACCCCCCGGCCGGGGAACCAAGAGACCCAGTACTTC.

The J gene is TRBJ2-4, the V gene TRBV5-5, with a weak D call TRBD1 (6 bases). Germline V gene lookup returns CDR1 SGHKS and CDR2 YYEKEE (reference sequence). Trimming took 4 bases from V and 0 from J, leaving 17 bases between them. The CDR3 spans 17 residues. The CDR3 DNA reads as TGTGCCAGCAGCACTTCAGGACAGTCCTTAGCCAAAAACATTCAGTACTTC. Its protein product is CASSTSGQSLAKNIQYF.

The J gene is TRBJ2-5, the V gene TRBV5-8, with D unclear. CDR3 length equals 16 residues. Germline V gene lookup returns CDR1 SGHTS and CDR2 YDEGEE. V dropped 4 bases and J dropped 6 bases, with 22 bases sitting between them. CDR3 in amino acids: CASSTAGEVIRKTQYF. The CDR3 nucleotides are TGTGCCAGCAGCACCGCCGGAGAGGTGATCCGTAAGACCCAGTACTTC.

The genes are TRBV9 and TRBJ2-1, with 7 bases identical to TRBD2. CDR3 length: 15 residues. Germline CDR1 and CDR2: SGDLS and YYNGEE. The V segment lost 4 bases and the J segment 5 bases; nucleotides outside the gene matches: 9. DNA of the CDR3: TGTGCCAGCAGCAGCTCGGCTAGCGGACACAATGAGCAGTTCTTC. Translated, it gives CASSSSASGHNEQFF.

This clone appeared once. CDR3 nucleotides: TGTGCCAGTAAATTGGGGGCCCCTACTGAAGCTTTCTTT. Amino acids: CASKLGAPTEAFF. The gene calls are TRBV19 and TRBJ1-1; weak D call: TRBD1 (6 bases). Per the germline V gene, CDR1 is LNHDA and CDR2 is SQIVND (reference sequence). This CDR3 contains 13 residues. Between the trimmed V and J ends, which lost 7 bases and 5 bases, there was a span of 14 bases.